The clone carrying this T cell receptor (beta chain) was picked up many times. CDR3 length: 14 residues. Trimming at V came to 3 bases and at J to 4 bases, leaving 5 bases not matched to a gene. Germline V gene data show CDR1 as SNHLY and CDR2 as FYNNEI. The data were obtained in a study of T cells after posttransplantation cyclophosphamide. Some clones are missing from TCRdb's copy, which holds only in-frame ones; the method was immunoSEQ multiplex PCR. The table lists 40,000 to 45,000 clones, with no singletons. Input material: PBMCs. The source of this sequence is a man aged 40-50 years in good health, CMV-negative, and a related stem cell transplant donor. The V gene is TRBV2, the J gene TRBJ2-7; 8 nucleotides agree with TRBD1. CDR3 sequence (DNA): TGTGCCAGCAGTGATAGGACAGGGAAATACGAGCAGTACTTC. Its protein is CASSDRTGKYEQYF.